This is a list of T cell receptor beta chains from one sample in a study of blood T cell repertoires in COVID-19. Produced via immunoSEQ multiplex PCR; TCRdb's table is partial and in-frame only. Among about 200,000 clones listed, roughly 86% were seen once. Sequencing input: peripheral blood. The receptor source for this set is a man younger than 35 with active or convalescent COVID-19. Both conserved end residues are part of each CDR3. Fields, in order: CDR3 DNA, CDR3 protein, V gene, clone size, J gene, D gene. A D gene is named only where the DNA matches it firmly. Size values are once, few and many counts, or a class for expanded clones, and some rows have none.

CDR3 DNA: TGCGCCAGCAGCCAAGATGCGGGAAATCAGCCCCAGCATTTT
CDR3 protein: CASSQDAGNQPQHF
V gene: TRBV4-3
clone size: NA
J gene: TRBJ1-5
D gene: NA

CDR3 DNA: TGTGCCAGCAGTCCTGACAGGGGGCTCTCACCCCTCCACTTT
CDR3 protein: CASSPDRGLSPLHF
V gene: TRBV6-6
clone size: NA
J gene: TRBJ1-6
D gene: TRBD1

CDR3 DNA: TGCGCCAGCAGCCAAGAGCCGAGAGATCCGTTAAATGAAGCTTTCTTT
CDR3 protein: CASSQEPRDPLNEAFF
V gene: TRBV4-1
clone size: few
J gene: TRBJ1-1
D gene: NA

CDR3 DNA: TGTGCCAGCAGTTACAGAGGTGGAGCGGGGGGGAGTGAGCAGTACTTC
CDR3 protein: CASSYRGGAGGSEQYF
V gene: TRBV6-2/TRBV6-3
clone size: NA
J gene: TRBJ2-7
D gene: TRBD2

CDR3 DNA: TGTGCCAGTAGTCAACGTCTGGGGGGGAATGAAAAACTGTTTTTT
CDR3 protein: CASSQRLGGNEKLFF
V gene: TRBV19
clone size: once
J gene: TRBJ1-4
D gene: NA

CDR3 DNA: TGTGCCAGCAGCCCCTCCAGGACAGTAAGTGAAGCTTTCTTT
CDR3 protein: CASSPSRTVSEAFF
V gene: TRBV6-6
clone size: NA
J gene: TRBJ1-1
D gene: NA

CDR3 DNA: TGCAGCGTTGCGTCGGGGGACCACGAGCAGTACTTC
CDR3 protein: CSVASGDHEQYF
V gene: TRBV29-1
clone size: NA
J gene: TRBJ2-7
D gene: NA

CDR3 DNA: TGTGCCAGCAGTTACGCGGGACAGGGTTACTACGAGCAGTACTTC
CDR3 protein: CASSYAGQGYYEQYF
V gene: TRBV6-5
clone size: NA
J gene: TRBJ2-7
D gene: TRBD1

CDR3 DNA: TGTGCCAGCAGCGAGACACGAGCCAATTCACCCCTCCACTTT
CDR3 protein: CASSETRANSPLHF
V gene: TRBV5-4
clone size: NA
J gene: TRBJ1-6
D gene: NA

CDR3 DNA: TGTGCCAGCAGACTACAGGGATGGGAGCAGTACTTC
CDR3 protein: CASRLQGWEQYF
V gene: TRBV12-3/TRBV12-4
clone size: once
J gene: TRBJ2-7
D gene: NA

CDR3 DNA: TGTGCCAGCAGCCCCCACCCCGGGAGCCAACTAACAGAAGCTTTCTTT
CDR3 protein: CASSPHPGSQLTEAFF
V gene: TRBV9
clone size: few
J gene: TRBJ1-1
D gene: NA

CDR3 DNA: TGTGCCAGCTCCATACGTGGGGCCCCTGAATCTGAAAAACTGTTTTTT
CDR3 protein: CASSIRGAPESEKLFF
V gene: TRBV18
clone size: NA
J gene: TRBJ1-4
D gene: NA

CDR3 DNA: TGTGCCAGCAGCCATTTTCGGGGGGGCCTCACAGATACGCAGTATTTT
CDR3 protein: CASSHFRGGLTDTQYF
V gene: TRBV14
clone size: NA
J gene: TRBJ2-3
D gene: TRBD2

CDR3 DNA: TGTGCCAGTAGCAATCAGGGGTCTAACTATGGCTACACCTTC
CDR3 protein: CASSNQGSNYGYTF
V gene: TRBV19
clone size: NA
J gene: TRBJ1-2
D gene: NA

CDR3 DNA: TGTGCCAGCCGAAGCGGGGGATACACCGGGGAGCTGTTTTTT
CDR3 protein: CASRSGGYTGELFF
V gene: TRBV6-5
clone size: NA
J gene: TRBJ2-2
D gene: TRBD2

CDR3 DNA: TGTGCCAGCAGCGATACAGGGGTCGACGAGCAGTACTTC
CDR3 protein: CASSDTGVDEQYF
V gene: TRBV5-4
clone size: NA
J gene: TRBJ2-7
D gene: TRBD1

CDR3 DNA: TGTGCCAGCAGCCCCAGCCTCCGGGACATTTACGGCTACACCTTC
CDR3 protein: CASSPSLRDIYGYTF
V gene: TRBV7-2
clone size: NA
J gene: TRBJ1-2
D gene: NA

CDR3 DNA: TGTGCCAGCAGTTTAGCAGGGACCGGGGAGCTGTTTTTT
CDR3 protein: CASSLAGTGELFF
V gene: TRBV2
clone size: NA
J gene: TRBJ2-2
D gene: NA

CDR3 DNA: TGCAGCGTTGAAGATGCCCAGGGTCCAACCTACGAGCAGTACTTC
CDR3 protein: CSVEDAQGPTYEQYF
V gene: TRBV29-1
clone size: NA
J gene: TRBJ2-7
D gene: NA

CDR3 DNA: TGTGCCAGCAGCTTCCTGGGCGGGGGCCTCTACAATGAGCAGTTCTTC
CDR3 protein: CASSFLGGGLYNEQFF
V gene: TRBV5-6
clone size: NA
J gene: TRBJ2-1
D gene: NA

CDR3 DNA: TGTGCCAGCAGCGTAGAAGGCGAGGGCGATTCACCCCTCCACTTT
CDR3 protein: CASSVEGEGDSPLHF
V gene: TRBV9
clone size: NA
J gene: TRBJ1-6
D gene: NA

CDR3 DNA: TGTGCCAGCAGCTTGGGTAGCGGGAGTTTCAATGAGCAGTTCTTC
CDR3 protein: CASSLGSGSFNEQFF
V gene: TRBV5-6
clone size: NA
J gene: TRBJ2-1
D gene: TRBD2

CDR3 DNA: TGTGCCAGCTGGCAAAACTCTGGAAACACCATATATTTT
CDR3 protein: CASWQNSGNTIYF
V gene: TRBV6-5
clone size: NA
J gene: TRBJ1-3
D gene: NA

CDR3 DNA: TGTGCCAGCAGCTCGAGCACTGAAGCTTTCTTT
CDR3 protein: CASSSSTEAFF
V gene: TRBV11-2
clone size: NA
J gene: TRBJ1-1
D gene: NA

CDR3 DNA: TGTGCCAGCAGCCAAGTTATGGGGGCAGGGACCCAGTACTTC
CDR3 protein: CASSQVMGAGTQYF
V gene: TRBV3-1/TRBV3-2
clone size: NA
J gene: TRBJ2-5
D gene: NA

CDR3 DNA: TGTGCCTGGAGTAACTCGGTGGGAAACACCATATATTTT
CDR3 protein: CAWSNSVGNTIYF
V gene: TRBV30
clone size: NA
J gene: TRBJ1-3
D gene: NA

CDR3 DNA: TGTGCCAGCAGCTCCCGGGTCCCGAGTTTTGGATGGTGTGAAAAACTGTTTTTT
CDR3 protein: CASSSRVPSFGWCEKLFF
V gene: TRBV21-1
clone size: NA
J gene: TRBJ1-4
D gene: NA

CDR3 DNA: TGTGCCAGCAGCGCCGGGACACCGAATCAGCCCCAGCATTTT
CDR3 protein: CASSAGTPNQPQHF
V gene: TRBV2
clone size: NA
J gene: TRBJ1-5
D gene: NA

CDR3 DNA: TGTGCCAGCAGCTCACGACTAGCGGGGGCCTTACGAAGCACAGATACGCAGTATTTT
CDR3 protein: CASSSRLAGALRSTDTQYF
V gene: TRBV7-8
clone size: NA
J gene: TRBJ2-3
D gene: TRBD2

CDR3 DNA: TGTGCCAGCAGCCAAGGACTATTCTACAATGAGCAGTTCTTC
CDR3 protein: CASSQGLFYNEQFF
V gene: TRBV5-4
clone size: NA
J gene: TRBJ2-1
D gene: NA

CDR3 DNA: TGCAGCGCCGATGCTGGCCCCAACTACGAGCAGTACTTC
CDR3 protein: CSADAGPNYEQYF
V gene: TRBV29-1
clone size: NA
J gene: TRBJ2-7
D gene: NA

CDR3 DNA: TGCGCCAGCAGTCAATCTCAAAAACTTGAGACCCAGTACTTC
CDR3 protein: CASSQSQKLETQYF
V gene: TRBV23-1
clone size: NA
J gene: TRBJ2-5
D gene: NA

CDR3 DNA: TGCGCCAGCAGCGGGATAGCGGGAGTTGGAGATACGCAGTATTTT
CDR3 protein: CASSGIAGVGDTQYF
V gene: TRBV4-1
clone size: NA
J gene: TRBJ2-3
D gene: TRBD2